These 24 T cell receptor beta chains were all obtained from the same sample, sequenced in a study of cytomegalovirus exposure and HLA in healthy donors. Libraries were prepared by immunoSEQ multiplex PCR; TCRdb keeps only in-frame clonotypes and omits some of them. The data contain 120,000 or so clones, approximately 89% of them singletons. The specimen sequenced was PBMCs. Source of these receptors: a young man in good health and CMV-seronegative.

Only a few counts were recorded for this clone. The chain is built from TRBV14 and TRBJ1-1; TRBD1 matches 7 bases. CDR1 is SGHDN and CDR2 is FVKESK in the germline V gene. This CDR3 spans 14 amino acids. After removal of 3 bases from V and 6 bases from J, the junction contained 7 bases not matched to a gene. The CDR3 is CASSQAYTGAEAFF. DNA for the CDR3: TGTGCCAGCAGCCAGGCATATACAGGGGCTGAAGCTTTCTTT.

The chain links TRBV5-1 to TRBJ2-3; 7 bases match TRBD2. Germline V gene data show CDR1 as SGHRS and CDR2 as YFSETQ. The trim removed 2 bases at V and 5 bases at J, leaving 11 bases unmatched. The CDR3 runs to 16 residues. CDR3 region: CASSFSPPGGRDTQYF. Written as DNA, the CDR3 is TGCGCCAGCAGCTTTTCCCCCCCCGGGGGGAGAGATACGCAGTATTTT.

The V and J genes are TRBV19 and TRBJ2-1; no definite D call. This CDR3 is built from 13 residues. Germline values: CDR1 LNHDA, CDR2 SQIVND (reference sequence). V shed 0 bases and J shed 10 bases, with 10 bases lying between them. This CDR3 reads CASSIDLATEQFF. CDR3 DNA: TGTGCCAGTAGTATAGATCTGGCCACCGAGCAGTTCTTC.

The J gene is TRBJ2-7, the V gene TRBV19; the match to TRBD1 covers 9 bases. Germline CDR1 is LNHDA and CDR2 is SQIVND (reference sequence). There are 14 residues in the CDR3. V was clipped by 6 bases and J by 5 bases; unmatched bases: 8. This CDR3 reads CASRVGTGYHEQYF. CDR3 nucleotide sequence: TGTGCCAGTAGGGTCGGGACAGGGTACCACGAGCAGTACTTC.

V and J are TRBV30 and TRBJ1-5; 11 bases are a match to TRBD1. Germline values: CDR1 GTSNPN, CDR2 SVGIG (reference sequence). CDR3 length equals 13 residues. V lost 3 bases and J lost 7; bases outside the gene matches: 2. CDR3 sequence (DNA): TGTGCCTGGAGCCGGACAGGGGGCCAGCCCCAGCATTTT. This sequence encodes CAWSRTGGQPQHF.

The chain uses TRBV9 and TRBJ1-4; 7 nucleotides agree with TRBD1. The germline V gene encodes CDR1 SGDLS and CDR2 YYNGEE. The CDR3 consists of 17 residues. Unmatched junction bases numbered 5, after V lost 0 bases and J lost 0 bases. The DNA of the CDR3 is TGTGCCAGCAGCGTAGGTGGAGGGGGCCCAACTAATGAAAAACTGTTTTTT. Amino acids: CASSVGGGGPTNEKLFF.

The rearrangement uses TRBV30 and TRBJ2-5; TRBD2 is a possible D gene (6 bases). V was trimmed by 6 bases and J by 5 bases, leaving 10 bases between them. The length of the CDR3 is 11 residues. Germline CDR1 GTSNPN, CDR2 SVGIG (reference sequence). The CDR3 reads CACGGVETQYF. For the CDR3, the DNA is TGTGCCTGTGGAGGGGTGGAGACCCAGTACTTC.

CDR3 loop: CASSPPGQGAYEQFF. CDR3 DNA sequence: TGCGCCAGCAGCCCTCCGGGACAGGGGGCCTATGAGCAGTTCTTC. J is TRBJ2-1 and V is TRBV4-1; 12 bases fit TRBD1. This CDR3 spans 15 amino acids. V was pared by 4 bases and J by 8 bases, with 6 bases of the junction left unmatched. Germline V gives CDR1 MGHRA, CDR2 YSYEKL.

The rearrangement joins TRBV5-1 to TRBJ1-2; D unresolved. The V end was cut by 4 bases, the J end by 5 bases, with 18 bases between. Germline CDR1 SGHRS, CDR2 YFSETQ. The CDR3 is 15 amino acids. The CDR3 region has the DNA TGCGCCAGCAGCATCGGGTCAACCGGAGGGTATGGCTACACCTTC. Translating gives CASSIGSTGGYGYTF.

This clone was observed a few times. The chain has TRBV29-1 and TRBJ1-6, with D unclear. The CDR3 contains 12 residues. Germline-derived CDR1 and CDR2 are SQVTM and ANQGSEA. Trimming removed 4 bases from V and 7 bases from J, with 8 bases in between. Here the CDR3 DNA reads TGCAGCGTTGGTGACGGGAATTCACCCCTCCACTTT. Its protein product is CSVGDGNSPLHF.

V and J are TRBV27 and TRBJ2-3; TRBD2 matches at 11 bases. The J segment lost 2 bases and the V segment lost 4 bases, leaving 5 bases of the junction unmatched. Germline V gene lookup returns CDR1 MNHEY and CDR2 SMNVEV (reference sequence). CDR3 length equals 16 residues. This CDR3 is CASSSGTSGYTDTQYF. The CDR3 DNA is TGTGCCAGCAGTTCGGGGACTAGCGGATACACAGATACGCAGTATTTT.

The DNA of the CDR3 is TGCGCCAGCAGCTTAACAGGCGCAACTAATGAAAAACTGTTTTTT. This codes for CASSLTGATNEKLFF. The chain recombines TRBV5-1 with TRBJ1-4; D is possibly TRBD1 (5 bases). This CDR3 comprises 15 residues. Germline CDR1 is SGHRS and CDR2 is YFSETQ. V dropped 2 bases and J dropped 0 bases, with 8 bases sitting between them.

The rearrangement uses TRBV2 and TRBJ1-5; possible D gene TRBD1, 6 bases. The CDR3 length is 14 residues. CDR1 and CDR2 from the germline V gene are SNHLY and FYNNEI. The germline V and J ends were trimmed by 5 bases and 6 bases, with 14 bases remaining between them. The CDR3 is CASSTGTPGQPQHF. As DNA, the CDR3 is TGTGCCAGCAGTACAGGGACCCCAGGTCAGCCCCAGCATTTT.

The chain is built from TRBV5-1 and TRBJ2-1; 12 bases fit TRBD1. The CDR3 sequence is 15 residues long. The germline gives CDR1 SGHRS, CDR2 YFSETQ. V shed 4 bases and J 8 bases; nucleotides not matched to a gene: 7. CDR3 nucleotide sequence: TGCGCCAGCAGCCCGGGGACAGGGGGCCGTTATGAGCAGTTCTTC. Translating it yields CASSPGTGGRYEQFF. The entire variable domain, with the rest obtained from reference TRBV5-1 and TRBJ2-1, is as follows: KAGVTQTPRYLIKTRGQQVTLSCSPISGHRSVSWYQQTPGQGLQFLFEYFSETQRNKGNFPGRFSGRQFSNSRSEMNVSTLELGDSALYLCASSPGTGGRYEQFFGPGTRLTVL.

The rearrangement links TRBV27 to TRBJ2-1; TRBD2 matches at 9 bases. The J segment lost 8 bases and the V segment lost 2 bases, leaving 16 bases of the junction unmatched. Germline CDR1 MNHEY, CDR2 SMNVEV (reference sequence). CDR3 length equals 18 residues. For the CDR3, the DNA is TGTGCCAGCAGTTTAATGCTCGGGACTAGCTTCTCTACGGATGAGCAGTTCTTC. Its translation: CASSLMLGTSFSTDEQFF.

The rearrangement links TRBV11-2 to TRBJ2-2, with D perhaps matching TRBD2 (5 bases). This CDR3 has 14 amino acids. Germline loops: CDR1 SGHAT, CDR2 FQNNGV. V was trimmed by 1 base and J by 4 bases, leaving 7 bases between them. The CDR3 here is CASSLGTSTGELFF. The CDR3 nucleotides are TGTGCCAGCAGCTTAGGAACTAGCACCGGGGAGCTGTTTTTT. Full variable domain (missing parts from reference TRBV11-2 and TRBJ2-2): EAGVAQSPRYKIIEKRQSVAFWCNPISGHATLYWYQQILGQGPKLLIQFQNNGVVDDSQLPKDRFSAERLKGVDSTLKIQPAKLEDSAVYLCASSLGTSTGELFFGEGSRLTVL.

CDR3 in amino acids: CATRDPTSYEQYF. DNA of the CDR3: TGTGCCACCCGGGATCCGACCTCCTACGAGCAGTACTTC. This sequence joins TRBV6-1 and TRBJ2-7; D is perhaps TRBD2 (5 bases). Between the trimmed V and J ends, which lost 10 bases and 0 bases, there was a span of 13 bases. The CDR3 runs 13 residues. From germline, CDR1 is MNHNS and CDR2 SASEGT.

The rearrangement links TRBV10-3 to TRBJ1-2; D is uncertain. CDR1 and CDR2 (germline): ENHRY, SYGVKD. The V gene lost 4 bases and the J gene lost 6 bases, with 15 bases spanning the gap. The CDR3 has 14 residues. CDR3 residues: CAISAATNADGYTF. For the CDR3, the DNA is TGTGCCATCAGTGCAGCGACCAACGCGGATGGCTACACCTTC.

The chain carries TRBV9 and TRBJ2-5, with 9 bases aligning to TRBD2. Germline CDR1 is SGDLS and CDR2 is YYNGEE. This CDR3 comprises 15 residues. V was pared by 3 bases and J by 5 bases, with 8 bases of the junction left unmatched. Here the CDR3 reads CASSATSGTSETQYF. In DNA form, the CDR3 reads TGTGCCAGCAGCGCCACCTCCGGGACTAGCGAGACCCAGTACTTC.

The chain joins TRBV27 to TRBJ1-4, with D unclear. The CDR3 totals 15 residues. Between the trimmed V and J ends, which lost 6 bases and 0 bases, there was a span of 11 bases. Germline loops: CDR1 MNHEY, CDR2 SMNVEV (reference sequence). The CDR3 here is CASRLRQATNEKLFF. CDR3 DNA: TGTGCCAGCAGATTACGACAAGCAACTAATGAAAAACTGTTTTTT. Combining the CDR3 with reference TRBV27 and TRBJ1-4 gives the whole variable domain EAQVTQNPRYLITVTGKKLTVTCSQNMNHEYMSWYRQDPGLGLRQIYYSMNVEVTDKGDVPEGYKVSRKEKRNFPLILESPSPNQTSLYFCASRLRQATNEKLFFGSGTQLSVL.

The V call is TRBV27, the J call TRBJ2-1; maybe TRBD2 (7 bases). V lost 2 bases to trimming and J lost 8 bases, with 25 bases between them. The germline gives CDR1 MNHEY, CDR2 SMNVEV (reference sequence). CDR3 length: 18 amino acids. The DNA of the CDR3 is TGTGCCAGCAGTTTAGACCTTAAGGAATGGGGGGGCCCTCATGAGCAGTTCTTC. This encodes CASSLDLKEWGGPHEQFF.

The chain employs TRBV30 and TRBJ2-7, with 8 positions matching TRBD1. The junction had 13 bases not matched to a gene; V was cut back by 3 bases and J by 3 bases. This CDR3 has 16 residues. From germline, CDR1 is GTSNPN and CDR2 SVGIG (reference sequence). This CDR3 reads CAWRTFGQGAGYEQYF. CDR3 nucleotides: TGTGCCTGGAGAACCTTTGGTCAGGGGGCCGGCTACGAGCAGTACTTC. Complete variable domain (other parts from reference TRBV30 and TRBJ2-7): SQTIHQWPATLVQPVGSPLSLECTVEGTSNPNLYWYRQAAGRGLQLLFYSVGIGQISSEVPQNLSASRPQDRQFILSSKKLLLSDSGFYLCAWRTFGQGAGYEQYFGPGTRLTVT.

The V and J genes are TRBV18 and TRBJ1-6; 8 bases fit TRBD1. From germline, CDR1 is KGHSH and CDR2 LQKENI. The CDR3 is made up of 15 amino acids. V lost 2 bases, J lost 3 bases, and 0 bases stayed unmatched. The CDR3 DNA sequence: TGTGCCAGCTCACCAGGGACAGGCTATAATTCACCCCTCCACTTT. This encodes CASSPGTGYNSPLHF.

This chain links TRBV18 with TRBJ1-1, with no clear D. V lost 8 bases to trimming and J lost 6 bases, with 13 bases between them. This CDR3 contains 12 residues. Looked up from germline, CDR1 is KGHSH and CDR2 is LQKENI. CDR3: CASLTTFPEAFF. The CDR3 DNA follows: TGTGCCAGCCTAACCACCTTTCCTGAAGCTTTCTTT.